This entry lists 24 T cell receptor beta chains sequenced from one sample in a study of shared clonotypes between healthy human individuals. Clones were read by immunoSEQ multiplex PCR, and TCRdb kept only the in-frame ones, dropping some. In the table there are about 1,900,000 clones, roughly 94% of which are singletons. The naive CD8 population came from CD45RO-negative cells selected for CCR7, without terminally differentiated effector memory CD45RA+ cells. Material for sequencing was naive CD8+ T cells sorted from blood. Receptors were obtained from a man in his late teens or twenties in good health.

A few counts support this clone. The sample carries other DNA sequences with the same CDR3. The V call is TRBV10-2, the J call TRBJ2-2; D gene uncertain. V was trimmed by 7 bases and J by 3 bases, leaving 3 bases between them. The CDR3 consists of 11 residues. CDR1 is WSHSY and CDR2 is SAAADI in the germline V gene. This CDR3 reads CASTDTGELFF. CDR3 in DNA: TGCGCCAGCACGGACACCGGGGAGCTGTTTTTT.

For the CDR3, the DNA is TGTGCCAGCAGCTTAGATTCCTTGACTAGCGGGGGGCAAGAGACCCAGTACTTC. Translated, it gives CASSLDSLTSGGQETQYF. J is TRBJ2-5 and V is TRBV7-2; 13 nucleotides agree with TRBD2. CDR1 is SGHTA and CDR2 is FQGNSA in the germline V gene. The length of the CDR3 is 18 residues. Trimming took 1 base from V and 2 from J; bases not matched to a gene: 7.

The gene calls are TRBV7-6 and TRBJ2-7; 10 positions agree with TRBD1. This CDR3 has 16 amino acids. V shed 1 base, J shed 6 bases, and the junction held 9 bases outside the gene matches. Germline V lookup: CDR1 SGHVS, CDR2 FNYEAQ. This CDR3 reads CASSLGSGTGVVEQYF. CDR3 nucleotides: TGTGCCAGCAGCTTAGGGTCCGGGACAGGGGTTGTCGAGCAGTACTTC.

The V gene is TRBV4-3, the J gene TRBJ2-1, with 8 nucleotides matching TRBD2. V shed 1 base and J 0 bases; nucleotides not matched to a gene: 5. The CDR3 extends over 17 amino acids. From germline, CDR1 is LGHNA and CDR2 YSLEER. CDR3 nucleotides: TGCGCCAGCAGCCAAGCCCCACTAGCGGACTCCTACAATGAGCAGTTCTTC. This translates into CASSQAPLADSYNEQFF.

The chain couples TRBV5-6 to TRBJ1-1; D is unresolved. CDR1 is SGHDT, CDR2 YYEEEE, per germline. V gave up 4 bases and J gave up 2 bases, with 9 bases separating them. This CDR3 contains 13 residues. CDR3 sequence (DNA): TGTGCCAGCAGCCCTGTTAGAAACACTGAAGCTTTCTTT. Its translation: CASSPVRNTEAFF.

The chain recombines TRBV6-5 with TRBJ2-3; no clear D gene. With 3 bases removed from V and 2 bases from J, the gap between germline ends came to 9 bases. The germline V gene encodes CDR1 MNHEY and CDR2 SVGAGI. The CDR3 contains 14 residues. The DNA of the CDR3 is TGTGCCAGCAGTTATGGGTTCGACACAGATACGCAGTATTTT. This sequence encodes CASSYGFDTDTQYF.

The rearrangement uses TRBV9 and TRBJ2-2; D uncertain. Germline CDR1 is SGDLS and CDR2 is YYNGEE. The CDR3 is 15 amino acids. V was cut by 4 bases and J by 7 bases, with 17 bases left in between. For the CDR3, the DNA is TGTGCCAGCAGCCCGCCAGCCCCTAAGCTCGGGGAGCTGTTTTTT. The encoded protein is CASSPPAPKLGELFF.

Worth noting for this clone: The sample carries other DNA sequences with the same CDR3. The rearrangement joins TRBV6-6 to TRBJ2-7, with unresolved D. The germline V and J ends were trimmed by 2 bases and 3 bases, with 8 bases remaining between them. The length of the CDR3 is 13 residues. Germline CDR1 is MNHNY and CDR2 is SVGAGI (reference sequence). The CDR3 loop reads CASSYSLYYEQYF. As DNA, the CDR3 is TGTGCCAGCAGTTACAGCCTTTACTACGAGCAGTACTTC.

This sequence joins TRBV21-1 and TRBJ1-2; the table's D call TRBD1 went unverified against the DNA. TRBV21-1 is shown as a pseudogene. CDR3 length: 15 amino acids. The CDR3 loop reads CASSVVGRVFYGYTF. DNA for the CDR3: TGTGCCAGCAGCGTCGTAGGCAGGGTTTTTTATGGCTACACCTTC.

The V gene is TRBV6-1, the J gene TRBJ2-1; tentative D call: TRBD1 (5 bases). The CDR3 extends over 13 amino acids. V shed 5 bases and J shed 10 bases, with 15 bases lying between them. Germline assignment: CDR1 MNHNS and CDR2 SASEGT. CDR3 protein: CASSWNGQGEQFF. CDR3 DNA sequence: TGTGCCAGCAGTTGGAACGGTCAGGGCGAGCAGTTCTTC.

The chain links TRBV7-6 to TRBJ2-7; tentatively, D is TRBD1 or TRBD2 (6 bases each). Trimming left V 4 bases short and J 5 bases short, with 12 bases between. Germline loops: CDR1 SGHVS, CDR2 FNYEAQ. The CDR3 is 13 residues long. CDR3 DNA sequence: TGTGCCAGCAGCTACGACGGGGGCGACGAGCAGTACTTC. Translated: CASSYDGGDEQYF.

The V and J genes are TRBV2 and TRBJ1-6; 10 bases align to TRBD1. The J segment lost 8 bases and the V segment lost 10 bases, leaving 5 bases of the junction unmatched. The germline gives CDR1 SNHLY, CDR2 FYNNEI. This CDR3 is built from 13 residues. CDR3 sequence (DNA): TGTGCCACCGGGGGACAGGGGTATTCACCCCTCCACTTT. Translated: CATGGQGYSPLHF.

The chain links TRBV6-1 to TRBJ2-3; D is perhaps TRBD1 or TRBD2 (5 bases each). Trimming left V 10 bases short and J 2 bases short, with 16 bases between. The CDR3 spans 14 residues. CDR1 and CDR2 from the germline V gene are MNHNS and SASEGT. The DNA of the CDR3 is TGTGCCATACCGGGACCTATAGACACAGATACGCAGTATTTT. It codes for CAIPGPIDTDTQYF.

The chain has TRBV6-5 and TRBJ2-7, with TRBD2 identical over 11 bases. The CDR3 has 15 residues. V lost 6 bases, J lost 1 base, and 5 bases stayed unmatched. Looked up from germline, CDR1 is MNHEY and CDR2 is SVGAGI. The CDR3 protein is CASRVLAGGSYEQYF. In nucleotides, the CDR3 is TGTGCCAGCAGAGTTCTAGCGGGGGGTTCCTACGAGCAGTACTTC.

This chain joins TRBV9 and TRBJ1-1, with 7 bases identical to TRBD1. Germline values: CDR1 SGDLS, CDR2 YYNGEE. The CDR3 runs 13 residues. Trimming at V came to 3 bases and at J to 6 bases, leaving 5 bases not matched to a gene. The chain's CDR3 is CASSGSQGSEAFF. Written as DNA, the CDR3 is TGTGCCAGCAGCGGGTCACAGGGGTCTGAAGCTTTCTTT.

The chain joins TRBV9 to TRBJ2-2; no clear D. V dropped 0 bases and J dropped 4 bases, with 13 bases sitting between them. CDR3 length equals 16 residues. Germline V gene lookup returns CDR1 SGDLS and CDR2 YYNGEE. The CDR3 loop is CASSVVVYGSTGELFF. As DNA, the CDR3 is TGTGCCAGCAGCGTAGTAGTTTACGGTAGCACCGGGGAGCTGTTTTTT.

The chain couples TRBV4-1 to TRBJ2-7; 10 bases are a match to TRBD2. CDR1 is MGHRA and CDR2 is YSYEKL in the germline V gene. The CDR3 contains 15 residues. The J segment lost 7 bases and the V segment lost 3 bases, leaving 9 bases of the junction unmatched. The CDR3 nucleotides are TGCGCCAGCAGCCATTCAGCGGGGGGGCGTAGTGAGCAGTACTTC. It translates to CASSHSAGGRSEQYF.

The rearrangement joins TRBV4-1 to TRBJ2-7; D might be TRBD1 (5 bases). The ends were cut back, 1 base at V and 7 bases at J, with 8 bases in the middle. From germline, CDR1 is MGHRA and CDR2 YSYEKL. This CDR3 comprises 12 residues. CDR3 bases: TGCGCCAGCAGCCAAGCAGGGCGGGAGCAGTACTTC. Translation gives CASSQAGREQYF.

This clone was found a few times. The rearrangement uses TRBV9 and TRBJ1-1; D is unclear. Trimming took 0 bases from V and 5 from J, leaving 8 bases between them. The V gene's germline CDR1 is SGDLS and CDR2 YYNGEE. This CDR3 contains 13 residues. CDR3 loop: CASSVGMLTEAFF. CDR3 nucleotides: TGTGCCAGCAGCGTAGGAATGTTGACTGAAGCTTTCTTT.

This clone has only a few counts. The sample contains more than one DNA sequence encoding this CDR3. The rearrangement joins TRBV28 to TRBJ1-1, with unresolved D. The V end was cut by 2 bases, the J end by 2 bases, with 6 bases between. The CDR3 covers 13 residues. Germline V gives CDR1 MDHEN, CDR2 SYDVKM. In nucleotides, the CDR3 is TGTGCCAGCAGTTTAACCTCCAACACTGAAGCTTTCTTT. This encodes CASSLTSNTEAFF.

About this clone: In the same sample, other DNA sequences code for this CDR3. The CDR3 protein is CASSWTGGDEQYF. CDR3 in DNA: TGCGCCAGCAGCTGGACAGGGGGCGACGAGCAGTACTTC. The chain has TRBV5-1 and TRBJ2-7; TRBD1 matches at 11 bases. CDR1 and CDR2 from the germline V gene are SGHRS and YFSETQ. J was trimmed by 5 bases and V by 3 bases; bases with no gene match: 1. CDR3 length: 13 residues.

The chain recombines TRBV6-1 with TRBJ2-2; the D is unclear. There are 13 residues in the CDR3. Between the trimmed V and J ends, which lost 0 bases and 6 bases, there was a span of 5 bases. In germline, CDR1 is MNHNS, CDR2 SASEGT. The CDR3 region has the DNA TGTGCCAGCAGTGAAGCGCTTCCCGGGGAGCTGTTTTTT. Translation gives CASSEALPGELFF.

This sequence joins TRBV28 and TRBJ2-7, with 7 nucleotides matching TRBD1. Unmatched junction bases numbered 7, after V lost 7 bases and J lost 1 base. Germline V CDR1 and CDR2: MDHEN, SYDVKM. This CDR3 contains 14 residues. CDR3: CASNLRGQSYEQYF. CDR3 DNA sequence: TGTGCCAGCAACCTGAGGGGGCAATCCTACGAGCAGTACTTC.

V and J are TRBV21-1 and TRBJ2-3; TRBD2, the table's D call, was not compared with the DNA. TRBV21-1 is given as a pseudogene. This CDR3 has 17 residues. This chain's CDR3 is CASSWRTSVLSTDTQYF. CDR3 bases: TGTGCCAGCAGTTGGAGGACTAGCGTTCTGAGCACAGATACGCAGTATTTT.